These T cell receptor beta chains were read from a single sample in a study of blood T cell repertoires in COVID-19. Clones were read by immunoSEQ multiplex PCR, and TCRdb kept only the in-frame ones, dropping some. The table includes over 55,000 clones, 80% to 95% detected once. Input material: peripheral blood. These receptors all come from a man in his 60s with acute or convalescent COVID-19. Both conserved end residues are part of each CDR3. The D gene is left open where the match is weak. Clone size, where shown, is once, few, many, or a class for clones that have expanded.

J gene | clone size | V gene | D gene | CDR3 DNA | CDR3 protein
TRBJ2-1 | . | TRBV6-6 | . | TGTGCCAGCAGTAACACGGGGGACAATGAGCAGTTCTTC | CASSNTGDNEQFF
TRBJ1-2 | . | TRBV19 | TRBD1 | TGTGCCACCACCCGAGAGGCGGGACAGGGGTATGGCTACACCTTC | CATTREAGQGYGYTF
TRBJ2-7 | . | TRBV7-9 | TRBD1 | TGTGCCAGCAGAGGGTGGGACAGCTTACGAATCGAGCAGTACTTC | CASRGWDSLRIEQYF
TRBJ1-6 | . | TRBV12-5 | TRBD1 | TGTGCTAGTGGTCGGGACAGGGACTTTCTAAATTCACCCCTCCACTTT | CASGRDRDFLNSPLHF
TRBJ1-5 | once | TRBV4-1 | . | TGCGCCAGCAGCCAAGATGGGACACCTGTCGATCAGCCCCAGCATTTT | CASSQDGTPVDQPQHF
TRBJ1-4 | . | TRBV29-1 | TRBD1 | TGCAGCGTTGCCCCGGGACAGGGTGCGACTAATGAAAAACTGTTTTTT | CSVAPGQGATNEKLFF
TRBJ2-7 | . | TRBV15 | . | TGTGCCACCAGCAGACAACAGGGTAACGAGCAGTACTTC | CATSRQQGNEQYF
TRBJ1-5 | . | TRBV7-2 | . | TGTGCCAGCAGCCCGTACAGGGTGGATCAGCCCCAGCATTTT | CASSPYRVDQPQHF
TRBJ1-4 | . | TRBV7-6 | . | TGTGCCAGCAGCCTAGACATCGGGAATCGGGAAAAACTGTTTTTT | CASSLDIGNREKLFF
TRBJ1-3 | . | TRBV6-6 | TRBD1 | TGTGCCAGCAGCTCAGGACAGGGGGCTGGAAACACCATATATTTT | CASSSGQGAGNTIYF
TRBJ1-5 | . | TRBV27 | . | TGTGCCAGCAGTTTAGTTCAGGGCTCTCAGCCCCAGCATTTT | CASSLVQGSQPQHF
TRBJ1-2 | . | TRBV11-3 | . | TGTGCCAGCAGCCGCGGGGGGAATTCCGATATCTATGGCTACACCTTC | CASSRGGNSDIYGYTF
TRBJ2-1 | . | TRBV15 | . | TGTGCCACCAGCGGGAGTGGTGGGAGGAGGTACAATGAGCAGTTCTTC | CATSGSGGRRYNEQFF
TRBJ1-1 | . | TRBV6-4 | TRBD1 | TGTGCCAGCAGCTACACAGGGGGCACTGAAGCTTTCTTT | CASSYTGGTEAFF
TRBJ1-3 | . | TRBV7-2 | TRBD1 | TGTGCCAGCGGCGAGAGACGACAGGGGGCCGGAAACACCATATATTTT | CASGERRQGAGNTIYF
TRBJ2-1 | . | TRBV4-3 | TRBD2 | TGCGCCAGCAGCCAAGACTTAGCGGGAGGGTACAATGAGCAGTTCTTC | CASSQDLAGGYNEQFF
TRBJ2-7 | . | TRBV5-4 | TRBD1 | TGTGCCAGCAGCTACGACAGGGCCACCTACGAGCAGTACTTC | CASSYDRATYEQYF
TRBJ1-2 | . | TRBV28 | . | TGTGCCAGCCAAGGGAGGGGAGACTATGGCTACACCTTC | CASQGRGDYGYTF
TRBJ1-1 | . | TRBV12-5 | . | TGTGCTAGTGGTTTGGGAAGACAGAACACTGAAGCTTTCTTT | CASGLGRQNTEAFF
TRBJ2-1 | . | TRBV19 | . | TGTGCCAGTAGCGAAGGAAGCGGAAGTGGGCAGTTCTTC | CASSEGSGSGQFF
TRBJ2-3 | . | TRBV19 | TRBD2 | TGTGCCAGTAGGGGAGGGTCGAGCACAGATACGCAGTATTTT | CASRGGSSTDTQYF
TRBJ2-2 | once | TRBV7-3 | TRBD2 | TGTGCCAGCAGCTTTGACTCTAGCGGGAACACCGGGGAGCTGTTTTTT | CASSFDSSGNTGELFF
TRBJ2-1 | . | TRBV19 | . | TGTGCCAGTAGTATCTCAAGACATGTCGTTGAGCAGTTCTTC | CASSISRHVVEQFF
TRBJ2-7 | . | TRBV28 | TRBD2 | TGTGCCAGCAGTCCCGAGGGACAGATAGGACTAGCGGGAAGATACGAGCAGTACTTC | CASSPEGQIGLAGRYEQYF
TRBJ1-1 | . | TRBV19 | . | TGTGCCAGTAGTCCAAGGATGGGGCCTGAAGCTTTCTTT | CASSPRMGPEAFF
TRBJ2-1 | . | TRBV27 | TRBD2 | TGTGCCAGCAGTTCTCGGACTAGCGGTTACAATGAGCAGTTCTTC | CASSSRTSGYNEQFF
TRBJ2-2 | . | TRBV6-5 | . | TGTGCCAGCAGTTACTCGAGAGTTGGGCGGGCCGGGGAGCTGTTTTTT | CASSYSRVGRAGELFF
TRBJ1-1 | . | TRBV11-2 | . | TGTGCCAGCAGCTCCGTTAGCAGGAACACTGAAGCTTTCTTT | CASSSVSRNTEAFF
TRBJ2-3 | . | TRBV5-6 | TRBD2 | TGTGCCAGCAGCACCACGGGACTAGCGGGAGGTTTGGCAGATACGCAGTATTTT | CASSTTGLAGGLADTQYF
TRBJ1-1 | . | TRBV4-1 | TRBD1 | TGCGCCAGCAGTCAATTATCGGGACAGGTTGATGCCACTGAAGCTTTCTTT | CASSQLSGQVDATEAFF
TRBJ2-3 | . | TRBV29-1 | TRBD1 | TGCAGCGTATTAACAGGGGGAGTGGATACGCAGTATTTT | CSVLTGGVDTQYF
TRBJ1-5 | . | TRBV28 | . | TGTGCCAGCAGCACCGCAGGGAATAGCAATCAGCCCCAGCATTTT | CASSTAGNSNQPQHF
TRBJ1-2 | . | TRBV5-5 | TRBD1 | TGTGCCAGCAGTCCGGACAGGGCCTATGGCTACACCTTC | CASSPDRAYGYTF
TRBJ2-3 | . | TRBV10-3 | TRBD2 | TGTGCCATCAGGACTAGCGGGTCAACAGATACGCAGTATTTT | CAIRTSGSTDTQYF
TRBJ1-2 | . | TRBV11-3 | . | TGTGCCAGCAGCTTAGATATACAGGCGGAAGCTAACTATGGCTACACCTTC | CASSLDIQAEANYGYTF
TRBJ1-2 | . | TRBV2 | TRBD1 | TGTGCCAGCCGCCGGGACAGGGAAGATGGCTACACCTTC | CASRRDREDGYTF
TRBJ1-5 | once | TRBV6-2/TRBV6-3 | . | TGTGCCAGCAGTCCAACAGGGAGTCGCAATCAGCCCCAGCATTTT | CASSPTGSRNQPQHF
TRBJ2-6 | few | TRBV9 | . | TGTGCCAGCAGCGTAGTGCCGGGGGACAGCTCTGGGGCCAACGTCCTGACTTTC | CASSVVPGDSSGANVLTF
TRBJ2-2 | once | TRBV28 | TRBD1 | TGTGCCAGCAATTCGGGACAGGGTAACACCGGGGAGCTGTTTTTT | CASNSGQGNTGELFF
TRBJ2-7 | few | TRBV11-2 | . | TGTGCCAGCAGCTTAGTTCCCAGGGCCAACGAGCAGTACTTC | CASSLVPRANEQYF
TRBJ1-1 | few | TRBV2 | . | TGTGCCGGCCGGACAGCCATGAACACTGAAGCTTTCTTT | CAGRTAMNTEAFF
TRBJ1-3 | . | TRBV18 | . | TGTGCCAGCTCACCACCCCTTTCTGGAAACACCATATATTTT | CASSPPLSGNTIYF
TRBJ2-1 | . | TRBV9 | TRBD2 | TGTGCCAGCAGCGTAGGTGGACTAGCGTATGAGCAGTTCTTC | CASSVGGLAYEQFF
TRBJ1-5 | . | TRBV11-2 | . | TGTGCCAGCAGTCTAAGTGGGGGGGCCGGGCAGCCCCAGCATTTT | CASSLSGGAGQPQHF
TRBJ2-5 | . | TRBV4-2 | . | TGTGCCAGCAGCCAAAGCTCAGGGGTTCAAGAGACCCAGTACTTC | CASSQSSGVQETQYF
TRBJ1-2 | . | TRBV28 | . | TGTGCCAGCAGTTTTTGGGCGGCGGGTGGCTACACCTTC | CASSFWAAGGYTF
TRBJ2-7 | . | TRBV4-3 | TRBD2 | TGCGCCAGCAGCCAAGATTGGCGGGAGATCCGGACCGAGCAGTACTTC | CASSQDWREIRTEQYF